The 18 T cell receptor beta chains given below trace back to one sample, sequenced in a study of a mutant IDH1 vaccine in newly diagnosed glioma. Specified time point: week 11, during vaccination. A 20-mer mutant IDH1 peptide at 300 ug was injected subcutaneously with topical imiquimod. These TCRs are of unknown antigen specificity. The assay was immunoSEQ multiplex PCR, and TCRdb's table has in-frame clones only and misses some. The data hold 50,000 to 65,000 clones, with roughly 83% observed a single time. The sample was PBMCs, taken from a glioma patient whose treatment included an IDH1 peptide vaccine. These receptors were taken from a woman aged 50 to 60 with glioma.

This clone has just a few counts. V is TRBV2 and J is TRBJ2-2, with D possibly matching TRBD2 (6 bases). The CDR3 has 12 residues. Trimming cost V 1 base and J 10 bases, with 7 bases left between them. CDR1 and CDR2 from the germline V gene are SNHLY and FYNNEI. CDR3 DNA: TGTGCCAGCAGTGAAGGGACTAAGGAGCTGTTTTTT. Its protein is CASSEGTKELFF.

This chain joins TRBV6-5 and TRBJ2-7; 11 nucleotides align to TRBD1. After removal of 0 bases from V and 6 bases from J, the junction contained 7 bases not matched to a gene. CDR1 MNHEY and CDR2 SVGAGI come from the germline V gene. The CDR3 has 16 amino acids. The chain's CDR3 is CASSYSIYGQGAEQYF. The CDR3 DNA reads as TGTGCCAGCAGTTACTCGATCTACGGACAGGGGGCCGAGCAGTACTTC.

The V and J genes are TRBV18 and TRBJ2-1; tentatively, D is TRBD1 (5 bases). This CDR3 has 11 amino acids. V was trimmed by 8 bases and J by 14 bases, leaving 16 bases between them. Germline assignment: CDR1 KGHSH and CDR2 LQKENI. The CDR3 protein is CASNLGQKKFF. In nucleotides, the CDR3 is TGTGCCAGCAATTTAGGACAAAAGAAGTTCTTC.

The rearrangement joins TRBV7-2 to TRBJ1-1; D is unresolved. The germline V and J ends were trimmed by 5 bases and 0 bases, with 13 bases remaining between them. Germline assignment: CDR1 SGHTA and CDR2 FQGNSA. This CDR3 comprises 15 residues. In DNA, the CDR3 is TGTGCCAGCAGCCCCCTAAGGAGGCTGAACACTGAAGCTTTCTTT. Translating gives CASSPLRRLNTEAFF.

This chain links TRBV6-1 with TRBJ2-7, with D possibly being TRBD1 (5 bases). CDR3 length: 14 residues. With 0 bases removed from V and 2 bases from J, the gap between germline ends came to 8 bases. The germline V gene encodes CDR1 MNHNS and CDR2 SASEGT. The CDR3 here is CASSEARGPYEQYF. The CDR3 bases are TGTGCCAGCAGTGAAGCTAGGGGTCCCTACGAGCAGTACTTC.

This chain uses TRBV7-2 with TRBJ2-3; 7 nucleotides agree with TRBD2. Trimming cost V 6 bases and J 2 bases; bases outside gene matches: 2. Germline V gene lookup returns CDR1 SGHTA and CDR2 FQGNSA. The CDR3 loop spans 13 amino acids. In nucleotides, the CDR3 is TGTGCCAGCAGAGGGGACTACACAGATACGCAGTATTTT. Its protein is CASRGDYTDTQYF.

The CDR3 DNA reads TGTGCCAGTAGTCCTCGGGTAGCGGGGTACGAGCAGTACTTC. This gives the protein CASSPRVAGYEQYF. This chain links TRBV19 with TRBJ2-7; TRBD2 aligns across 8 bases. The CDR3 runs 14 residues. From germline, CDR1 is LNHDA and CDR2 SQIVND (reference sequence). With 5 bases clipped from V and 4 bases from J, the junction kept 7 bases outside the gene matches. Supplemented by reference TRBV19 and TRBJ2-7, the full variable domain reads DGGITQSPKYLFRKEGQNVTLSCEQNLNHDAMYWYRQDPGQGLRLIYYSQIVNDFQKGDIAEGYSVSREKKESFPLTVTSAQKNPTAFYLCASSPRVAGYEQYFGPGTRLTVT.

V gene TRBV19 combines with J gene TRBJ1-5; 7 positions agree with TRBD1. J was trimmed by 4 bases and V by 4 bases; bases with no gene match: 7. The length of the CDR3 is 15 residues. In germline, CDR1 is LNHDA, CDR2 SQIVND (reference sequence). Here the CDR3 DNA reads TGTGCCAGTAGTACCGTCGGACAGGCTAATCAGCCCCAGCATTTT. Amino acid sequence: CASSTVGQANQPQHF.

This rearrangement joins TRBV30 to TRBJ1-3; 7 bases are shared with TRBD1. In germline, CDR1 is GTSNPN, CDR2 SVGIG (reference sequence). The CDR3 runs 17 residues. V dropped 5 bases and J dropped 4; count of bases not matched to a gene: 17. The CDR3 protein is CAWCKGQATSWGNTIYF. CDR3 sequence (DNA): TGTGCCTGGTGTAAAGGACAGGCTACCTCTTGGGGAAACACCATATATTTT.

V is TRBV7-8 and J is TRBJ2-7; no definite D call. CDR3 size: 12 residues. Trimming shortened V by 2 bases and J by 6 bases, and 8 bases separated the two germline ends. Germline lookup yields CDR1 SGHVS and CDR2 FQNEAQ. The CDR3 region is CASSLSLAEQYF. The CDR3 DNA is TGTGCCAGCAGCTTAAGCCTCGCCGAGCAGTACTTC.

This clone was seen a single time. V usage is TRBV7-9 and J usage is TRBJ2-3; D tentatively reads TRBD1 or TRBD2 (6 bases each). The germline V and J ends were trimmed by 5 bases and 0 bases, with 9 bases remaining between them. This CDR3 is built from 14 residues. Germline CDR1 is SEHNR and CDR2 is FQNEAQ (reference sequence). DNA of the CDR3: TGTGCCAGCAGCCCCGGGGGCAGCACAGATACGCAGTATTTT. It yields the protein CASSPGGSTDTQYF. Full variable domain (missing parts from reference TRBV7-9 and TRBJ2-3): DTGVSQNPRHKITKRGQNVTFRCDPISEHNRLYWYRQTLGQGPEFLTYFQNEAQLEKSRLLSDRFSAERPKGSFSTLEIQRTEQGDSAMYLCASSPGGSTDTQYFGPGTRLTVL.

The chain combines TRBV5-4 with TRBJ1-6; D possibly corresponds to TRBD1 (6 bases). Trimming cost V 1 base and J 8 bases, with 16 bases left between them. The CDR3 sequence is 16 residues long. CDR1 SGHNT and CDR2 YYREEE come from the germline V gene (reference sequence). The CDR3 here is CASSLSGGRVYSPLHF. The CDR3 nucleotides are TGTGCCAGCAGCTTGTCTGGGGGCAGGGTTTATTCACCCCTCCACTTT.

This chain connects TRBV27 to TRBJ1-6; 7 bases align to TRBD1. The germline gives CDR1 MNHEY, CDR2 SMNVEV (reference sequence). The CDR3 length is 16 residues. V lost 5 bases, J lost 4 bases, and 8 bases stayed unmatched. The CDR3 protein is CASSVHPGQYNSPLHF. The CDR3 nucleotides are TGTGCCAGCAGTGTTCACCCGGGACAGTATAATTCACCCCTCCACTTT.

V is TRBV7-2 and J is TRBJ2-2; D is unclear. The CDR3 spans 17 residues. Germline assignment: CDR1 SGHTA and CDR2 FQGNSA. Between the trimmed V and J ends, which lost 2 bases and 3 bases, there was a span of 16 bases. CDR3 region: CASSLWGGVKHTGELFF. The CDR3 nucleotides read TGTGCCAGCAGCTTATGGGGTGGGGTCAAACACACCGGGGAGCTGTTTTTT.

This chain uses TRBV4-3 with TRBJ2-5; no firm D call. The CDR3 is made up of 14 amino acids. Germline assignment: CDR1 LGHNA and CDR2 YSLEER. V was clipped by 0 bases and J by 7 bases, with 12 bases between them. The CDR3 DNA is TGCGCCAGCAGCCAAGACCGGGCCAAAGGGACCCAGTACTTC. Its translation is CASSQDRAKGTQYF.

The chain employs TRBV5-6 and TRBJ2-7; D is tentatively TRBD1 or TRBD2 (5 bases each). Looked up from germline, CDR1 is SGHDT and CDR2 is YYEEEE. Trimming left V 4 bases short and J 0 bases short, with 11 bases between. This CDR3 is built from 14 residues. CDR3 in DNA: TGTGCCAGCAGCGGGGACGAGAGCTCCTACGAGCAGTACTTC. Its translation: CASSGDESSYEQYF.

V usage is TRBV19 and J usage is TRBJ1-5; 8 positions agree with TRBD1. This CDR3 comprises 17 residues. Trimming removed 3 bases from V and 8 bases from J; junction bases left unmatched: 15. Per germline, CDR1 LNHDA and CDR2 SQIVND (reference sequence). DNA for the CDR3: TGTGCCAGTAGTATTTCTTATTGGGACAGGTCGGGGAAGCCCCAGCATTTT. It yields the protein CASSISYWDRSGKPQHF.

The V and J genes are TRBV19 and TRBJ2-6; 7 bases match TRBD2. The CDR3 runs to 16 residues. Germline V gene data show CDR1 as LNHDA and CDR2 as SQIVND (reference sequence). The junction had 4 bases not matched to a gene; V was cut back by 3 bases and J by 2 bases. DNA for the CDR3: TGTGCCAGTAGTATTGGGGGGGGAACTGGGGCCAACGTCCTGACTTTC. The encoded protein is CASSIGGGTGANVLTF.